This T cell receptor (beta chain) came from a study of technical replicates of blood from a handful of donors. The method was immunoSEQ multiplex PCR; TCRdb's version includes in-frame clones alone and lacks a portion of them. The sample holds roughly 14,000 clones, approximately 84% seen once. V lost 1 base and J lost 0; bases outside the gene matches: 8. This CDR3 contains 17 residues. Germline-derived CDR1 and CDR2 are SGHRS and YFSETQ. Source material: PBMCs. This clonotype was sampled from a human donor in good health. The gene calls are TRBV5-1 and TRBJ2-7; 9 bases match TRBD2. The CDR3 bases are TGCGCCAGCAGCTTGCTTAGCGGGAGCGCCATCTCCTACGAGCAGTACTTC. The encoded protein is CASSLLSGSAISYEQYF.